These 26 T cell receptor beta chains came from one sample sequenced in a study of response to subunit inactivated influenza vaccine. From the RT-PCR reads, TCRdb called clonotypes with MiXCR, one entry per CDR3 protein. The data contain about 530,000 distinct CDR3 sequences, 12% of them singletons. Sequencing was performed on PBMCs from blood, taken on the day of vaccination. The receptors here all came from a man in his fifties or sixties who received an inactivated influenza vaccine.

This clonotype has just a few counts. The genes are TRBV12-3 or TRBV12-4 and TRBJ2-3; tentatively, D is TRBD1 (6 bases). The CDR3 is 13 amino acids. Trimming pared 5 bases from V and 5 bases from J, leaving 11 bases between. CDR3 DNA: TGTGCCAGCAGTCTGTACAGGGAAGATACGCAGTATTTT. It is translated as CASSLYREDTQYF.

This clonotype was found a few times. The chain employs TRBV5-1 and TRBJ2-7, with D hard to call. Germline CDR1 and CDR2: SGHRS and YFSETQ. The CDR3 consists of 13 residues. V dropped 5 bases and J dropped 7 bases, with 16 bases sitting between them. The CDR3 sequence: CASRNPPGREQYF. For the CDR3, the DNA is TGCGCCAGCAGAAACCCGCCCGGAAGGGAGCAGTACTTC.

This clonotype appeared many times. The gene calls are TRBV6-5 and TRBJ1-6; D not certain. CDR3 length: 14 amino acids. From germline, CDR1 is MNHEY and CDR2 SVGAGI. The ends were cut back, 4 bases at V and 12 bases at J, with 16 bases in the middle. This CDR3 reads CASSFSPRIEPLHF. The CDR3 region has the DNA TGTGCCAGCAGTTTTTCCCCCCGAATTGAACCCCTCCACTTT.

This clonotype came up many times. The CDR3 DNA reads as TGTGCCAGCAGTTACGCGCCAAGCGGGACTACTTACGAGCAGTACTTC. It specifies CASSYAPSGTTYEQYF. This rearrangement joins TRBV28 to TRBJ2-7; TRBD2 aligns across 7 bases. Per the germline V gene, CDR1 is MDHEN and CDR2 is SYDVKM. Losses at the gene ends were 4 bases for V and 4 bases for J; bases not matched to a gene: 13. The CDR3 covers 16 residues.

The CDR3 sequence: CASSASPTQYF. CDR3 in DNA: TGTGCCAGCAGCGCTAGCCCTACGCAGTATTTT. J is TRBJ2-3 and V is TRBV11-1; D is perhaps TRBD2 (5 bases). V lost 5 bases and J lost 8, with 8 bases in between. The CDR3 length is 11 residues. Germline lookup yields CDR1 SGHAT and CDR2 FQDESV (reference sequence).

The rearrangement uses TRBV18 and TRBJ2-3; D call uncertain. Deletions cut 1 base from V and 0 bases from J, with 14 bases between. Germline V gene lookup returns CDR1 KGHSH and CDR2 LQKENI. The CDR3 contains 17 residues. CDR3 coding DNA: TGTGCCAGCTCACCACAGAAGACCCGGCGAAGCACAGATACGCAGTATTTT. Translated: CASSPQKTRRSTDTQYF.

This clonotype has a count of ten or more. The chain has TRBV11-2 and TRBJ2-7, with 9 bases that match TRBD2. Trimming at V came to 5 bases and at J to 0 bases, leaving 14 bases not matched to a gene. This CDR3 is built from 18 residues. Germline loops: CDR1 SGHAT, CDR2 FQNNGV. The CDR3 DNA reads as TGTGCCAGCAGCCGATTTCCCATAGCGGGAGATCGCTCCTACGAGCAGTACTTC. Its translation is CASSRFPIAGDRSYEQYF.

The genes are TRBV7-6 and TRBJ2-7; TRBD2 aligns across 8 bases. V gave up 2 bases and J gave up 6 bases; unmatched junction bases: 12. The germline V gene encodes CDR1 SGHVS and CDR2 FNYEAQ. The CDR3 totals 16 residues. CDR3 DNA sequence: TGTGCCAGCAGCTTATTCGGGGGGGCCGGGGCCTCCGAGCAGTACTTC. This encodes CASSLFGGAGASEQYF.

The chain couples TRBV28 to TRBJ2-1; D not resolved. The CDR3 contains 14 residues. Germline CDR1 reads MDHEN; CDR2 reads SYDVKM. The V end lost 2 bases, the J end lost 3 bases, and 8 bases lay between the germline ends. DNA of the CDR3: TGTGCCAGCAGTTTAAGCAGATTCTACAATGAGCAGTTCTTC. Protein: CASSLSRFYNEQFF.

The chain recombines TRBV4-3 with TRBJ2-3; 7 bases map to TRBD2. V lost 0 bases to trimming and J lost 2 bases; unmatched junction nucleotides: 8. CDR3 length equals 17 residues. Germline V lookup: CDR1 LGHNA, CDR2 YSLEER. In nucleotides, the CDR3 is TGCGCCAGCAGCCAAGAATGGGGGGGGGAACTCACAGATACGCAGTATTTT. Protein product: CASSQEWGGELTDTQYF.

The chain carries TRBV30 and TRBJ2-7; no clear D gene. The CDR3 consists of 13 residues. Germline V gene data show CDR1 as GTSNPN and CDR2 as SVGIG (reference sequence). V was trimmed by 0 bases and J by 7 bases, leaving 13 bases between them. CDR3: CAWSVQPKLEQYF. In DNA, the CDR3 is TGTGCCTGGAGTGTACAGCCAAAGTTGGAGCAGTACTTC.

The chain carries TRBV19 and TRBJ1-2; the D gene is possibly TRBD1 (5 bases). The CDR3 sequence is 14 residues long. CDR1 LNHDA and CDR2 SQIVND come from the germline V gene (reference sequence). V was shortened by 5 bases and J by 0 bases, with 10 bases between the two germline ends. In DNA, the CDR3 is TGTGCCAGTAGTCGGGACGGCTCTAACTATGGCTACACCTTC. Translation: CASSRDGSNYGYTF.

The chain couples TRBV7-2 to TRBJ1-1, with D uncertain. The CDR3 is made up of 13 amino acids. Germline loops: CDR1 SGHTA, CDR2 FQGNSA. V dropped 1 base and J dropped 11 bases, with 14 bases sitting between them. CDR3 in DNA: TGTGCCAGCAGCTTAGTTCGAGCCAATCAGGCTTTCTTT. Protein product: CASSLVRANQAFF. The full variable domain, rest sourced from reference TRBV7-2 and TRBJ1-1, is GAGVSQSPSNKVTEKGKDVELRCDPISGHTALYWYRQSLGQGLEFLIYFQGNSAPDKSGLPSDRFSAERTGGSVSTLTIQRTQQEDSAVYLCASSLVRANQAFFGQGTRLTVV.

This clonotype was observed many times. The chain combines TRBV12-3 or TRBV12-4 with TRBJ2-5, with TRBD1 identical over 9 bases. CDR3 length: 13 residues. V gave up 8 bases and J gave up 4 bases; unmatched junction bases: 5. The CDR3: CASSQGAPETQYF. The CDR3 nucleotides are TGTGCCAGCTCACAGGGGGCCCCAGAGACCCAGTACTTC.

This clonotype showed up just a few times. This sequence joins TRBV6-2 or TRBV6-3 and TRBJ2-2, with D perhaps matching TRBD2 (5 bases). This CDR3 contains 14 residues. Germline CDR1 MNHEY, CDR2 SVGEGT. The V end lost 5 bases, the J end lost 7 bases, and 14 bases lay between the germline ends. The CDR3, as DNA: TGTGCCAGCAGTGACCGACCCACTAGCGGGGAGCTGTTTTTT. Amino acids: CASSDRPTSGELFF.

This clonotype was seen a handful of times. The gene calls are TRBV5-1 and TRBJ2-4; no definite D call. V lost 0 bases and J lost 5, with 9 bases in between. This CDR3 has 14 residues. Germline V CDR1 and CDR2: SGHRS, YFSETQ. The CDR3 sequence is CASSLVSGENIQYF. The CDR3 coding sequence is TGCGCCAGCAGCTTGGTGTCAGGCGAAAACATTCAGTACTTC.

This clonotype was seen only a few times. This chain links TRBV12-3 or TRBV12-4 with TRBJ1-5; 9 nucleotides align to TRBD1. V shed 5 bases and J 4 bases; nucleotides not matched to a gene: 12. This CDR3 is built from 17 residues. As DNA, the CDR3 is TGTGCCAGCAGTCCAAGGGGACCGGGACAGGGAAATCAGCCCCAGCATTTT. Residues: CASSPRGPGQGNQPQHF.

The CDR3 DNA is TGCAGTGCTAGTCGAGGACGACCAGGAAACACCATATATTTT. Its protein is CSASRGRPGNTIYF. The chain recombines TRBV20-1 with TRBJ1-3; D is uncertain. The length of the CDR3 is 14 residues. Trimming removed 3 bases from V and 4 bases from J, with 13 bases in between. Germline V gene sequence: CDR1 DFQATT, CDR2 SNEGSKA (reference sequence).

This clonotype was detected a few times. The chain joins TRBV4-1 to TRBJ2-3; 10 bases are a match to TRBD1. Trimming took 4 bases from V and 3 from J; bases not matched to a gene: 7. CDR1 is MGHRA and CDR2 is YSYEKL in the germline V gene. This CDR3 region has 16 residues. The CDR3 sequence: CASSPRQGARTDTQYF. The CDR3 bases are TGCGCCAGCAGCCCTCGACAGGGGGCAAGGACAGATACGCAGTATTTT.

This clonotype was detected only once. The CDR3 region is CASSSPGRRHEQFF. For the CDR3, the DNA is TGTGCCAGCAGCTCTCCCGGGAGACGACATGAGCAGTTCTTC. The rearrangement joins TRBV7-9 to TRBJ2-1; a weak D match, TRBD2 (6 bases). The germline V gene encodes CDR1 SEHNR and CDR2 FQNEAQ (reference sequence). V lost 4 bases to trimming and J lost 8 bases, with 15 bases between them. This CDR3 has 14 residues. The whole variable domain, filled in from reference TRBV7-9 and TRBJ2-1, reads DTGVSQNPRHKITKRGQNVTFRCDPISEHNRLYWYRQTLGQGPEFLTYFQNEAQLEKSRLLSDRFSAERPKGSFSTLEIQRTEQGDSAMYLCASSSPGRRHEQFFGPGTRLTVL.

This clonotype was seen many times. The chain has TRBV12-3 or TRBV12-4 and TRBJ2-7; D ambiguous. The CDR3 runs to 12 residues. Trimming removed 6 bases from V and 0 bases from J, with 6 bases in between. DNA for the CDR3: TGTGCCAGCAGAGGCAGCTCCTACGAGCAGTACTTC. It encodes CASRGSSYEQYF.

This clonotype was detected only a few times. The chain employs TRBV20-1 and TRBJ2-1; perhaps TRBD1 as D (5 bases). Trimming stripped 6 bases from V and 0 bases from J, with 12 bases between. CDR3 size: 14 residues. Germline values: CDR1 DFQATT, CDR2 SNEGSKA (reference sequence). As DNA, the CDR3 is TGCAGTGCCGATCGACAGAGCTCCTACAATGAGCAGTTCTTC. Amino acid sequence: CSADRQSSYNEQFF.

The sample holds a few counts of this clonotype. The chain has TRBV20-1 and TRBJ2-1; TRBD2 matches at 11 bases. The germline V gene encodes CDR1 DFQATT and CDR2 SNEGSKA (reference sequence). Unmatched junction bases numbered 7, after V lost 5 bases and J lost 4 bases. CDR3 length: 15 amino acids. CDR3 DNA sequence: TGCAGTGCTGCTAAGACTAGCGGGGCTTACAATGAGCAGTTCTTC. Its protein product is CSAAKTSGAYNEQFF.

The chain is built from TRBV28 and TRBJ2-1; possibly TRBD1 for D (7 bases). The germline V gene encodes CDR1 MDHEN and CDR2 SYDVKM. V was trimmed by 7 bases and J by 6 bases, leaving 19 bases between them. The CDR3 sequence is 15 residues long. The CDR3 sequence: CASNFWQGGLNEQFF. The DNA of the CDR3 is TGTGCCAGCAATTTTTGGCAGGGGGGACTCAATGAGCAGTTCTTC.

The chain is built from TRBV30 and TRBJ2-5; TRBD2 aligns across 9 bases. V dropped 0 bases and J dropped 1; count of bases not matched to a gene: 15. The CDR3 extends over 19 amino acids. The germline V gene has CDR1 GTSNPN and CDR2 SVGIG (reference sequence). The CDR3 DNA reads as TGTGCCTGGAGTGTGAGTAGCGGGGGTCAACGAAGGGCCCAAGAGACCCAGTACTTC. This translates into CAWSVSSGGQRRAQETQYF. The complete variable domain, with remaining parts taken from reference TRBV30 and TRBJ2-5, reads SQTIHQWPATLVQPVGSPLSLECTVEGTSNPNLYWYRQAAGRGLQLLFYSVGIGQISSEVPQNLSASRPQDRQFILSSKKLLLSDSGFYLCAWSVSSGGQRRAQETQYFGPGTRLLVL.

This chain links TRBV7-2 with TRBJ2-2; TRBD2 might be the D (5 bases). Trimming left V 5 bases short and J 6 bases short, with 13 bases between. Per germline, CDR1 SGHTA and CDR2 FQGNSA. The CDR3 totals 14 residues. The DNA for the CDR3 is TGTGCCAGCAGCCTCACCCACGGGGCCGGGGAGCTGTTTTTT. This translates into CASSLTHGAGELFF.